This entry features one T cell receptor beta chain sequence. The antigen it recognizes is unknown. No base qualities exist here, and no much larger clone lies one base off it. This sample is part of a study of OX40 agonist ivuxolimab in advanced cancers. Background on the whole study: Ivuxolimab was an agonistic, fully human IgG2 monoclonal antibody directed against OX40 (CD134), a costimulatory receptor. In the dose-escalation cohort, 82.7% of patients were male, and the mean age was approximately 64 years, with a range of roughly 20 to 80. Prior anti-PD-1, anti-PD-L1 or anti-CTLA-4 therapy was permitted, and checkpoint inhibitors had been received by about 36% of dose-escalation patients. Of the approximately 54 dose-escalation patients, hepatocellular carcinoma was present in around 20, melanoma in about 15, renal cell carcinoma in 9 and head and neck cancer in 9. The paper reports the monotherapy dose-escalation portion (N = 52 patients) of the phase I ivuxolimab trial. Intravenous ivuxolimab was administered to patients every 2 weeks at six dose levels: 0.01, 0.1, 0.3, 1.5, 3 and 10 mg/kg. The point of sequencing TCRbeta in the periphery was to test whether ivuxolimab changed TCR sequence diversity and drove clonal T-cell expansion. Partial responses were achieved by three dose-escalation patients, of whom one had hepatocellular carcinoma and two had cutaneous melanoma.

The trial excluded patients who had a history of autoimmune disease or who were on systemic immunosuppression. In every dose cohort, peripheral blood was drawn for TCR sequencing at baseline, cycle 4 day 1, and cycle 7 day 1. The samples were taken from a phase I, first-in-human, multicenter, open-label dose-escalation trial of ivuxolimab. Adults with locally advanced or metastatic melanoma, renal cell, hepatocellular, or head and neck squamous cell carcinoma were enrolled in the trial. Before TCR sequencing, CD4+ T cells and CD8+ T cells were sorted from peripheral blood as separate populations. Study-level results and caveats: Which antigens the clonally expanded peripheral T cells were specific for was not determined. At doses from 0.1 to 3.0 mg/kg, clonal expansion was seen in both CD4+ and CD8+ blood T cells between baseline and week 6. Low levels of normalized T-cell clonal expansion were also shown by some nonresponding patients. In partial responders in the 0.1-3.0 mg/kg groups, normalized peripheral clonal expansion was found to be among the lowest, especially among CD8+ T cells. On average, CD8+ T cells showed more expanded clones than CD4+ T cells after ivuxolimab.

For sequencing of the TCRbeta CDR3 region, genomic DNA was extracted from the sorted cells. The immunoSEQ Assay was used for sequencing of TCRbeta CDR3 regions. TCRdb stores this immuneACCESS table with in-frame sequences only. Part of the clones is absent; in the studies checked, under half of the shortfall reflects unresolved V genes, and no reason is known for the rest. Counted in this sample were approximately 92,000 clones; roughly 94% of them appeared once. The ten largest clonotypes hold around 0.18% of the sample. This TCR was recovered from an adult with an advanced solid tumor such as melanoma, head and neck, liver or kidney cancer. Sequencing used CD4+ or CD8+ T cells sorted from blood, obtained in a trial of the OX40 agonist ivuxolimab.

The CDR3 region has the sequence CASSQGAYQPQHF. In nucleotides, the sequence is TGTGCCAGCAGCCAAGGGGCCTATCAGCCCCAGCATTTT. This sequence uses TRBV4-2 and TRBJ1-5; the D gene is not confidently resolved. Its CDR3 holds 13 amino acids, cysteine through phenylalanine. The DNA shown is the 39-base CDR3, in frame from base 1. V is cut by 1 base and J by 5 bases, and the space between the germline ends is 6 bases. CDR1 and CDR2 are drawn from the germline V gene: LGHNA, YNFKEQ.